This T cell receptor beta chain was sequenced for a study of blood T cell repertoires in COVID-19. Study context: The United States, Italy and Spain were the sources of the acute and convalescent COVID-19 samples.

The protocol was immunoSEQ multiplex PCR, while the TCRdb copy is restricted to in-frame clones and leaves out a portion. The top ten clones hold around 2% of a sample with tens of thousands of clones, approximately 80% of them seen once. This TCR derives from a man aged 65 to 85 with COVID-19, enrolled during active disease. Sequencing was performed on peripheral blood.

The CDR3 DNA reads TGTGCCAGCAGAAGTTACCAGGGGGCTCGGGACACCGGGGAGCTGTTTTTT. Protein: CASRSYQGARDTGELFF. The rearrangement joins TRBV11-2 to TRBJ2-2; the match to TRBD1 covers 8 bases. V lost 6 bases, J lost 3 bases, and 12 bases stayed unmatched. Germline CDR1 SGHAT, CDR2 FQNNGV. CDR3 length equals 17 residues.